This T cell receptor (beta chain) is drawn from a study of blood T cell repertoires in COVID-19. Whole-study context: Sample material is recorded as cDNA or gDNA derived from T cells, B-cell-depleted T cells, or PBMCs.

This clone was counted ten times or more. Clones were sequenced by immunoSEQ multiplex PCR, and TCRdb holds only the in-frame ones, with some missing. The repertoire holds more than 200,000 clones, with roughly four fifths as singletons. This CDR3 spans 14 amino acids. V shed 1 base and J shed 8 bases, with 9 bases lying between them. CDR1 is LNHNV, CDR2 YYDKDF, per germline (reference sequence). This sequence was found in a woman between 35 and 50 years old with active or convalescent COVID-19. Specimen: peripheral blood. V and J are TRBV15 and TRBJ1-6, with D uncertain. The CDR3 is CATSRGVADSPLHF. The CDR3 DNA reads as TGTGCCACCAGCAGAGGGGTAGCGGATTCACCCCTCCACTTT.